These 28 T cell receptor beta chains came from one sample sequenced in a study of blood T cell repertoires in COVID-19. The table came from immunoSEQ multiplex PCR; TCRdb's copy has only in-frame clones and leaves some out. Altogether fewer than 500,000 clones are present, roughly 90% being singletons, with the ten largest covering 1.4%. Sequencing was done on a sample of peripheral blood. The source is a woman in her twenties or thirties with active or convalescent COVID-19.

The chain uses TRBV7-9 and TRBJ1-1, with D uncertain. Trimming took 6 bases from V and 0 from J, leaving 5 bases between them. Germline V lookup: CDR1 SEHNR, CDR2 FQNEAQ (reference sequence). The CDR3 is made up of 12 amino acids. CDR3 sequence: CASRRMNTEAFF. The CDR3 bases are TGTGCCAGCAGGAGGATGAACACTGAAGCTTTCTTT.

V is TRBV5-6 and J is TRBJ1-5; TRBD1 aligns across 10 bases. Germline CDR1 and CDR2: SGHDT and YYEEEE. The CDR3 consists of 14 residues. V shed 3 bases and J 4 bases; nucleotides not matched to a gene: 1. The CDR3 region has the DNA TGTGCCAGCAGCTGGACAGGGGGGAATCAGCCCCAGCATTTT. It is translated as CASSWTGGNQPQHF.

The V call is TRBV6-5, the J call TRBJ1-1; D is perhaps TRBD1 (6 bases). The CDR3 loop spans 10 amino acids. Trimming pared 7 bases from V and 6 bases from J, leaving 6 bases between. The germline CDR1 and CDR2 sequences are MNHEY and SVGAGI. CDR3 in DNA: TGTGCCAGCACAGGGGCTGAAGCTTTCTTT. Protein: CASTGAEAFF.

The CDR3 protein is CASSLVQGYSPLHF. CDR3 coding DNA: TGTGCCAGCAGTTTGGTGCAGGGATATTCACCCCTCCACTTT. The chain has TRBV28 and TRBJ1-6; possibly TRBD1 for D (5 bases). From germline, CDR1 is MDHEN and CDR2 SYDVKM. With 3 bases removed from V and 8 bases from J, the gap between germline ends came to 11 bases. The CDR3 contains 14 residues. Supplemented by reference TRBV28 and TRBJ1-6, the full variable domain reads DVKVTQSSRYLVKRTGEKVFLECVQDMDHENMFWYRQDPGLGLRLIYFSYDVKMKEKGDIPEGYSVSREKKERFSLILESASTNQTSMYLCASSLVQGYSPLHFGNGTRLTVT.

V gene TRBV18 combines with J gene TRBJ2-3, with 13 nucleotides matching TRBD2. Looked up from germline, CDR1 is KGHSH and CDR2 is LQKENI. This CDR3 is 14 amino acids long. V shed 10 bases, J shed 2 bases, and the junction held 3 bases outside the gene matches. Written as DNA, the CDR3 is TGTGCCACCGGGACTAGCGGGAACACAGATACGCAGTATTTT. It encodes CATGTSGNTDTQYF.

The chain recombines TRBV11-2 with TRBJ1-1; perhaps TRBD1 as D (5 bases). The V end lost 6 bases, the J end lost 4 bases, and 12 bases lay between the germline ends. CDR3 length: 13 residues. Germline CDR1 is SGHAT and CDR2 is FQNNGV. The CDR3, as DNA: TGTGCCAGCAGACCCAGTAGGGGCACTGAAGCTTTCTTT. Translating it yields CASRPSRGTEAFF.

J is TRBJ1-1 and V is TRBV3-1 (or the pseudogene TRBV3-2); D gene unclear. Trimming stripped 2 bases from V and 5 bases from J, with 21 bases between. Germline assignment: CDR1 LGHDT and CDR2 YNNKEL (reference sequence). The CDR3 runs to 17 residues. The CDR3: CASSQRKGGLFGTEAFF. The CDR3 nucleotides read TGTGCCAGCAGCCAAAGGAAAGGAGGTCTTTTCGGTACTGAAGCTTTCTTT.

The genes are TRBV5-1 and TRBJ2-2; tentatively, D is TRBD2 (6 bases). The V gene lost 4 bases and the J gene lost 1 base, with 14 bases spanning the gap. CDR1 is SGHRS, CDR2 YFSETQ, per germline. The CDR3 is made up of 16 amino acids. The CDR3 DNA follows: TGCGCCAGCAGCCCGTCCGGTAGCGGGAACACCGGGGAGCTGTTTTTT. It translates to CASSPSGSGNTGELFF.

The genes are TRBV19 and TRBJ1-5; tentatively, D is TRBD1 (5 bases). V was cut by 3 bases and J by 1 base, with 10 bases left in between. Germline V lookup: CDR1 LNHDA, CDR2 SQIVND (reference sequence). The CDR3 covers 15 residues. Here the CDR3 reads CASSISRQSNQPQHF. For the CDR3, the DNA is TGTGCCAGTAGTATCTCTCGACAGAGCAATCAGCCCCAGCATTTT.

The rearrangement links TRBV4-1 to TRBJ1-1, with a weak D call TRBD1 (6 bases). Per germline, CDR1 MGHRA and CDR2 YSYEKL. There are 14 residues in the CDR3. Trimming left V 3 bases short and J 0 bases short, with 8 bases between. The CDR3 DNA reads TGCGCCAGCAGCCAGACAGGTTTGAACACTGAAGCTTTCTTT. It specifies CASSQTGLNTEAFF.

The V call is TRBV4-1, the J call TRBJ1-6; D remains unclear. The V and J ends lost 3 bases and 0 bases respectively, with 3 bases between them. This CDR3 is 14 amino acids long. CDR1 is MGHRA and CDR2 is YSYEKL in the germline V gene. CDR3 residues: CASSQYSYNSPLHF. CDR3 coding DNA: TGCGCCAGCAGCCAGTACTCCTATAATTCACCCCTCCACTTT.

The chain has TRBV19 and TRBJ1-2; perhaps TRBD1 as D (6 bases). Trimming took off 0 bases at V and 3 bases at J, with 14 bases between the two ends. Per germline, CDR1 LNHDA and CDR2 SQIVND (reference sequence). This CDR3 region has 16 residues. The CDR3 here is CASSIDLTGRDYGYTF. CDR3 bases: TGTGCCAGTAGTATAGATCTCACAGGGCGAGACTATGGCTACACCTTC.

The chain combines TRBV2 with TRBJ2-1, with TRBD1 matching 7 bases. Germline V lookup: CDR1 SNHLY, CDR2 FYNNEI. The CDR3 contains 14 residues. J lost 5 bases, V lost 10 bases, and 11 bases had no gene match. The CDR3 reads CATNRGSGDNEQFF. Written as DNA, the CDR3 is TGTGCCACAAACAGGGGATCAGGGGACAATGAGCAGTTCTTC.

The rearrangement links TRBV28 to TRBJ1-2; TRBD1 agrees at 8 bases. Per the germline V gene, CDR1 is MDHEN and CDR2 is SYDVKM. The J segment lost 2 bases and the V segment lost 5 bases, leaving 31 bases of the junction unmatched. CDR3 length: 23 amino acids. CDR3 nucleotide sequence: TGTGCCAGCAGTCCCAACCACTTTGTATTGCGGGACAGGAGCGACGAGACGAACTATGGCTACACCTTC. This gives the protein CASSPNHFVLRDRSDETNYGYTF.

Concerning this clone: This CDR3 is also generated by other DNA sequences in the sample. The chain carries TRBV5-1 and TRBJ2-1; TRBD1 aligns across 7 bases. The CDR3 spans 15 residues. Germline lookup yields CDR1 SGHRS and CDR2 YFSETQ. After removal of 0 bases from V and 2 bases from J, the junction contained 2 bases not matched to a gene. CDR3: CASSLEGTAYNEQFF. In DNA, the CDR3 is TGCGCCAGCAGCTTGGAAGGGACAGCCTACAATGAGCAGTTCTTC.

The chain uses TRBV5-1 and TRBJ1-1; perhaps TRBD1 as D (5 bases). This CDR3 has 16 residues. Trimming took off 4 bases at V and 0 bases at J, with 16 bases between the two ends. The germline gives CDR1 SGHRS, CDR2 YFSETQ. CDR3 residues: CASSLRTGSMNTEAFF. CDR3 DNA: TGCGCCAGCAGCCTTCGAACAGGTTCCATGAACACTGAAGCTTTCTTT. The entire variable domain, with the rest obtained from reference TRBV5-1 and TRBJ1-1, is as follows: KAGVTQTPRYLIKTRGQQVTLSCSPISGHRSVSWYQQTPGQGLQFLFEYFSETQRNKGNFPGRFSGRQFSNSRSEMNVSTLELGDSALYLCASSLRTGSMNTEAFFGQGTRLTVV.

V is TRBV5-1 and J is TRBJ2-1; D may be TRBD1 (5 bases). The CDR3 totals 15 residues. Trimming stripped 5 bases from V and 8 bases from J, with 20 bases between. CDR1 and CDR2 (germline): SGHRS, YFSETQ. The CDR3 DNA follows: TGCGCCAGCAGTTTGCTGGGAATTGGGGCGGATGAGCAGTTCTTC. Protein: CASSLLGIGADEQFF.

The rearrangement links TRBV13 to TRBJ2-5, with 14 bases identical to TRBD2. The trim removed 5 bases at V and 0 bases at J, leaving 8 bases unmatched. CDR3 length equals 18 residues. CDR1 is PRHDT and CDR2 is FYEKMQ in the germline V gene (reference sequence). CDR3 in amino acids: CASSHGTSGSHNQETQYF. CDR3 coding DNA: TGTGCCAGCAGCCACGGGACTAGCGGGAGCCATAACCAAGAGACCCAGTACTTC.

This chain links TRBV3-1 (or the pseudogene TRBV3-2) with TRBJ1-1; D perhaps matches TRBD1 (5 bases). CDR1 is LGHDT and CDR2 is YNNKEL in the germline V gene (reference sequence). This CDR3 has 14 residues. V lost 0 bases to trimming and J lost 10 bases, with 15 bases between them. For the CDR3, the DNA is TGTGCCAGCAGCCAAGAATTGAAGGGGTTGGCAGCTTTCTTT. This gives the protein CASSQELKGLAAFF.

Note on this clone: This CDR3 is also generated by other DNA sequences in the sample. The V gene is TRBV7-8, the J gene TRBJ1-1, with TRBD1 as a possible D gene (6 bases). The V end lost 1 base, the J end lost 5 bases, and 8 bases lay between the germline ends. The CDR3 is made up of 13 amino acids. CDR1 SGHVS and CDR2 FQNEAQ come from the germline V gene. The CDR3 protein is CASSLGGGTEAFF. In DNA form, the CDR3 reads TGTGCCAGCAGCTTAGGAGGGGGAACTGAAGCTTTCTTT.

This clone has a handful of counts. This chain connects TRBV4-1 to TRBJ1-1; possible D gene TRBD1, 5 bases. The V end lost 0 bases, the J end lost 10 bases, and 12 bases lay between the germline ends. The CDR3 loop spans 13 amino acids. Germline V gene data show CDR1 as MGHRA and CDR2 as YSYEKL. CDR3 sequence: CASSQDAGGAAFF. The CDR3 DNA follows: TGCGCCAGCAGCCAAGATGCGGGAGGGGCAGCTTTCTTT.

The chain is built from TRBV19 and TRBJ2-2; 8 positions agree with TRBD1. Germline-derived CDR1 and CDR2 are LNHDA and SQIVND (reference sequence). The CDR3 is made up of 17 amino acids. Germline trimming cut 5 bases from V and 6 bases from J; bases unmatched to any gene: 14. CDR3 in DNA: TGTGCCAGTAGTCCTGCCTCGGACAGGGTTGATGCCGGGGAGCTGTTTTTT. It translates to CASSPASDRVDAGELFF.

This chain connects TRBV6-6 to TRBJ2-3; 12 nucleotides agree with TRBD2. Trimming removed 5 bases from V and 2 bases from J; junction bases left unmatched: 5. Germline V lookup: CDR1 MNHNY, CDR2 SVGAGI (reference sequence). CDR3 length equals 16 residues. CDR3: CASSRLAGANTDTQYF. Here the CDR3 DNA reads TGTGCCAGCAGTCGACTAGCGGGGGCTAACACAGATACGCAGTATTTT.

The chain employs TRBV19 and TRBJ2-5; 8 positions agree with TRBD1. The CDR3 spans 13 residues. Germline V gene sequence: CDR1 LNHDA, CDR2 SQIVND (reference sequence). Trimming at V came to 4 bases and at J to 6 bases, leaving 4 bases not matched to a gene. CDR3 coding DNA: TGTGCCAGTAGTACAGACAGGGGAAAGACCCAGTACTTC. It encodes CASSTDRGKTQYF.

This chain joins TRBV11-2 and TRBJ2-3; 10 nucleotides line up with TRBD2. The CDR3 spans 16 residues. Per the germline V gene, CDR1 is SGHAT and CDR2 is FQNNGV. V shed 2 bases and J 6 bases; nucleotides not matched to a gene: 8. CDR3 loop: CASSLPSGSVSDTQYF. For the CDR3, the DNA is TGTGCCAGCAGCTTACCTAGCGGGAGTGTATCTGATACGCAGTATTTT.

The chain joins TRBV6-1 to TRBJ1-5; 8 bases map to TRBD1. CDR1 is MNHNS and CDR2 is SASEGT in the germline V gene. V dropped 2 bases and J dropped 3; count of bases not matched to a gene: 6. The CDR3 length is 16 residues. CDR3 residues: CASSESGQGLNQPQHF. DNA of the CDR3: TGTGCCAGCAGTGAATCCGGACAGGGACTCAATCAGCCCCAGCATTTT.

This chain connects TRBV19 to TRBJ1-5, with D unclear. Germline V gene lookup returns CDR1 LNHDA and CDR2 SQIVND (reference sequence). The CDR3 spans 13 residues. V dropped 6 bases and J dropped 7 bases, with 13 bases sitting between them. CDR3 DNA sequence: TGTGCCAGTAGGGGTGGACTTAGACAGCCCCAGCATTTT. Protein product: CASRGGLRQPQHF.

The chain recombines TRBV5-4 with TRBJ2-1, with TRBD2 as a possible D gene (6 bases). V lost 2 bases and J lost 4, with 13 bases in between. The V gene's germline CDR1 is SGHNT and CDR2 YYREEE (reference sequence). The CDR3 is 15 amino acids. The DNA of the CDR3 is TGTGCCAGCAGCTTAGGCGGGGCGGGGTACAATGAGCAGTTCTTC. It translates to CASSLGGAGYNEQFF.